This TCR beta chain was profiled in a study of cytomegalovirus exposure and HLA in healthy donors. Study outcomes and limitations: The authors listed some 160 TCR beta chains as cytomegalovirus-associated. An analysis done earlier found most TCR beta V segments productive about 90% or about 30% of the time.

As regards this clone: The antigen is not known.

PCR employed 60 Vbeta and 13 Jbeta primers. Sequenced by immunoSEQ multiplex PCR; TCRdb stores in-frame clones only, minus some. Here the sample spans 100,000 to 150,000 clones, over 75% being singletons. The V end was cut by 8 bases, the J end by 2 bases, with 12 bases between. The CDR3 loop spans 13 amino acids. Germline V gene sequence: CDR1 MNHNS, CDR2 SASEGT. Material: PBMCs. This clonotype was sampled from a male donor in good health and CMV-seropositive. The rearrangement joins TRBV6-1 to TRBJ2-5; possible D gene TRBD2, 5 bases. CDR3 loop: CASEARGQETQYF. CDR3 coding DNA: TGTGCCAGCGAAGCCCGGGGACAAGAGACCCAGTACTTC.